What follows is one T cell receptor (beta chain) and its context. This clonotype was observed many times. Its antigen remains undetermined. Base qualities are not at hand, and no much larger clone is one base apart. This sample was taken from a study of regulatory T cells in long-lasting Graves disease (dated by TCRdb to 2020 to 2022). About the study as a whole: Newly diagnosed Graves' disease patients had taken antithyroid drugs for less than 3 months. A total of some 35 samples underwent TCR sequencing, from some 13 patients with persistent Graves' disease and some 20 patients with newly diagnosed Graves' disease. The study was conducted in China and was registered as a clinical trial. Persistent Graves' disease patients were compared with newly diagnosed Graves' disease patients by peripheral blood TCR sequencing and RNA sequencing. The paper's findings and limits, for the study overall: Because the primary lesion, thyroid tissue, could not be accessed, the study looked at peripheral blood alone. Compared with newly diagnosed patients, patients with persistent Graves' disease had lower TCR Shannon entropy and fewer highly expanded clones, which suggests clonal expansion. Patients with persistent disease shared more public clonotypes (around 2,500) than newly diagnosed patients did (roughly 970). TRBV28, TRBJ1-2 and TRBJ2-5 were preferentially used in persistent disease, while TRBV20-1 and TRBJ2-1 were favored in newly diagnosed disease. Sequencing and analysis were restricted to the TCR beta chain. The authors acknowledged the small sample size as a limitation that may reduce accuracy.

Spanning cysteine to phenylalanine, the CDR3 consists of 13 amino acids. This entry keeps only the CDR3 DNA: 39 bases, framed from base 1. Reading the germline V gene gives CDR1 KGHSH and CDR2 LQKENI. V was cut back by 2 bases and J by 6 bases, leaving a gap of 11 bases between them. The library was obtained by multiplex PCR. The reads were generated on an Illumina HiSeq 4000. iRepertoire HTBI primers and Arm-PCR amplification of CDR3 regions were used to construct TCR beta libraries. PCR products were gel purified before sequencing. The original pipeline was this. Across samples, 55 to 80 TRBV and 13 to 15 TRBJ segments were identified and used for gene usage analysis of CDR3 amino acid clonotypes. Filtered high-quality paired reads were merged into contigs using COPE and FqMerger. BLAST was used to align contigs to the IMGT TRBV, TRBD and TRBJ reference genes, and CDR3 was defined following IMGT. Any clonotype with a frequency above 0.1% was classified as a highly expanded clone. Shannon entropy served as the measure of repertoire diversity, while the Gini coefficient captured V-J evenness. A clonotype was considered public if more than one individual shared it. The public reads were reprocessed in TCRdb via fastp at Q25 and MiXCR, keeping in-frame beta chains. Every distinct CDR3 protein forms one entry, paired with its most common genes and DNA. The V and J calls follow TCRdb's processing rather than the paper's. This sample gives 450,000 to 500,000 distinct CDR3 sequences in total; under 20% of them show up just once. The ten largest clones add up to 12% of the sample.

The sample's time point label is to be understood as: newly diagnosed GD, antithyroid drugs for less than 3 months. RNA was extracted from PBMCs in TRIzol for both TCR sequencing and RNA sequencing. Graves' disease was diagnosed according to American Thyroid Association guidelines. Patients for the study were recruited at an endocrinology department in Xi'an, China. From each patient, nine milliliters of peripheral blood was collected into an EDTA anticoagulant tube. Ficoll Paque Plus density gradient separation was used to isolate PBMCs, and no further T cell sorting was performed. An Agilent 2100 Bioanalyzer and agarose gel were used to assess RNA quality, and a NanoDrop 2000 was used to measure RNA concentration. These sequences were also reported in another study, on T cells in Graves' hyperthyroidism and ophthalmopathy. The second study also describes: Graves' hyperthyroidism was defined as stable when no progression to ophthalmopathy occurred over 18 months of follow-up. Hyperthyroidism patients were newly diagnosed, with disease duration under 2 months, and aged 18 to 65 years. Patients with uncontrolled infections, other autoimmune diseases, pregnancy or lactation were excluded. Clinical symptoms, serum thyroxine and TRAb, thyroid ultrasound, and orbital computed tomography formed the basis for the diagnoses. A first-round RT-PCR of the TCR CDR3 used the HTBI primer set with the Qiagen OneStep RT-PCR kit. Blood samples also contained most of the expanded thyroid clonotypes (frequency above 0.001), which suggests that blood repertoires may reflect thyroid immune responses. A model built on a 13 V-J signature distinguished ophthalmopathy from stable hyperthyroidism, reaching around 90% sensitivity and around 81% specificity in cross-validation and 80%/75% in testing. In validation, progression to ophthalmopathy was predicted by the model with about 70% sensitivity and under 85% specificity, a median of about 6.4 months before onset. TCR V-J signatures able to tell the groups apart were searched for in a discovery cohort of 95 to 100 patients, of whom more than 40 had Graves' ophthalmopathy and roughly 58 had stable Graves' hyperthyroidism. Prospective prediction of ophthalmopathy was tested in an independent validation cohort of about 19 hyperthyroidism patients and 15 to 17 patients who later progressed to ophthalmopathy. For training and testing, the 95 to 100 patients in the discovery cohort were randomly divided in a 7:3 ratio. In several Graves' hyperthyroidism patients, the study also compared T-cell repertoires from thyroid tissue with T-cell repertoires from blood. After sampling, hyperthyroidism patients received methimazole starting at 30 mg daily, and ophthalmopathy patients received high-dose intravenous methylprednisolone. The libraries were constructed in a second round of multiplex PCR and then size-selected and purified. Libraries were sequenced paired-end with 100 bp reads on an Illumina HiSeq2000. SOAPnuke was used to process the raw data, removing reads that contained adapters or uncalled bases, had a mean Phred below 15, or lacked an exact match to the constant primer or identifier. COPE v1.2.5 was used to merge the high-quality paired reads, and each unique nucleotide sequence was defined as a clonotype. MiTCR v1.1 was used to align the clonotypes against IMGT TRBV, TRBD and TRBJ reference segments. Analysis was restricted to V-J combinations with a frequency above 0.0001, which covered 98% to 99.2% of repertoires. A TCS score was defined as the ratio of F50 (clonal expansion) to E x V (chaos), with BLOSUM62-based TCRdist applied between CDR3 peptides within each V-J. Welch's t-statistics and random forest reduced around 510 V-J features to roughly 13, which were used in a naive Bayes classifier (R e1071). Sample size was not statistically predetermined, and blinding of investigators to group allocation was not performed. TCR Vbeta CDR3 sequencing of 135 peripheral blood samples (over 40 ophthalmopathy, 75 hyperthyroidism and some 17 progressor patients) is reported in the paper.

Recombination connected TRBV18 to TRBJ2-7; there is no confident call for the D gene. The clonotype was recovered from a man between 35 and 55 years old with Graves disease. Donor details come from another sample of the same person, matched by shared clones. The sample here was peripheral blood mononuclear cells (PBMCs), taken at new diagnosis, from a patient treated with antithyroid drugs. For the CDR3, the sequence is CASSPGPTPEQYF. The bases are TGTGCCAGCTCACCAGGGCCTACCCCCGAGCAGTACTTC.